This T cell receptor (beta chain) originates from a study of tumor and adjacent non-tumor tissue in lung cancer (dated by TCRdb to between 2018 and 2020). In the study overall: By cancer type, the cohort comprised 11 to 12 adenocarcinoma patients, a couple of squamous cell carcinoma patients and 1 small cell lung cancer patient. TCRbeta CDR3 sequencing was performed on around 30 paired specimens, with one tumor sample and one normal lung sample collected per patient. A total of roughly 130,000,000 productive TCRbeta reads were generated by sequencing, corresponding to an average of about 4 million reads per sample. Bulk TCRbeta repertoires were compared between lung tumor tissue and matched distant non-tumor lung tissue obtained from more than twelve lung cancer patients. The approximately 15 patients were aged about 31 to 85 years, included 10 men and 5 women, and had TNM stage I to III disease.

This clonotype occurred many times. Its target antigen remains unknown. No per-base quality is available; no much larger clone lies one base away. Summary of the overall study and its limitations: TCR diversity was significantly higher in younger patients, and higher tumor TCR diversity was associated with shorter overall and disease-free survival. Because peripheral blood was not sequenced, the blood TCRbeta repertoires of the lung cancer patients in the study went unexamined. Tumor tissue showed significantly higher TCR diversity (inverse Simpson) than normal lung tissue, at about 400 vs 150 (P = 0.0075, Mann-Whitney U test). Neither the sequencing platform nor unique molecular identifiers are named or mentioned anywhere in the methods. With only about 16 patients in the cohort, the authors noted that larger samples and more detailed clinical data are needed. A significantly larger cumulative share of the repertoire was made up by the top 100 clones in normal lung than in tumor tissue.

Per the germline V gene, LGHNA is the CDR1 and YSLEER is the CDR2. The CDR3 numbers 16 residues from cysteine through phenylalanine. The kept DNA is CDR3 alone, 48 bases in frame from the first base. V trim: 4 bases; J trim: 8 bases; unmatched bases: 12. Libraries were made using multiplex PCR. The sequencer listed for this sample is Illumina HiSeq 2500. Following protocols modified from ARM-PCR, the researchers constructed TCRbeta libraries through three rounds of nested PCR with primers (Table S4). Before sequencing, PCR products of 200-500 bp were cut from the gel and purified using the QIAquick gel extraction kit. On the authors' methods: Reads were cleaned with Trimmomatic, merged with FLASH into complete CDR3 sequences, and assigned to V(D)J germline segments with MiTCR. VDJtools was used to compute clonal diversity as the inverse Simpson's index. In-frame sequences lacking a premature stop codon were counted as productive reads. TCRdb itself trimmed the public reads at Q25 with fastp, ran MiXCR and retained productive beta chains. For every CDR3 protein sequence, its rows merge into one entry that carries the most common genes and DNA. These V and J calls originate from TCRdb's pipeline instead of the authors' own analysis. The sample profile shows about 110,000 distinct CDR3 sequences; roughly 73% of them were found once. The top ten hold about 40% of the sample.

Bulk unsorted tissue served as the source for RNA extraction, and RNA quality was assessed using a NanoDrop ND-1000 and an Agilent 2100. All donors had newly diagnosed lung cancer, had not received prior chemotherapy, and were admitted for thoracic surgery in China between August and November 2014. Anyone who had undergone radiotherapy or chemotherapy before, or who had another cancer at the same time, was left out of the study. Pieces of surgical tissue measuring roughly 1-2.3 cm3 were kept in RNAlater solution and stored at -80 degrees C until use. The chain is assembled from TRBV4-3 and TRBJ2-1; 9 central bases correspond to TRBD1. Material: lung tumor tissue. This clonotype was obtained from a woman aged 60 to 75 with non-small cell lung cancer. The CDR3 region has the sequence CASSLSPGQGLYEQFF. The bases read TGCGCCAGCAGCCTTTCTCCGGGACAGGGACTCTATGAGCAGTTCTTC.